Below, one T cell receptor (beta chain) is given with its context. Use of 60 Vbeta and 13 Jbeta primers characterized the PCR. TCRdb's copy holds only in-frame clones and misses some; the assay was immunoSEQ multiplex PCR. The sample has approximately 190,000 clones; over 75% are singletons. The entry originates in a study of cytomegalovirus exposure and HLA in healthy donors. The length of the CDR3 is 15 residues. The V gene end was trimmed by 3 bases and the J gene end by 6 bases; junction bases not matched to a gene: 8. From germline, CDR1 is SGHDT and CDR2 YYEEEE. This clonotype was sampled from a man in his forties or fifties in good health and CMV-seronegative. The chain is built from TRBV5-6 and TRBJ1-5; 8 bases are a match to TRBD1. The sample was PBMCs. CDR3 residues: CASSSWTGMTQPQHF. The CDR3 bases are TGTGCCAGCAGCTCCTGGACAGGGATGACTCAGCCCCAGCATTTT.